A single sample gave rise to the 7 T cell receptor beta chains below, sequenced in a study of blood T cell repertoires in COVID-19. Assay used: immunoSEQ multiplex PCR; TCRdb lists only in-frame clones, some missing. The data contain under 300,000 clones, 80% to 95% of them singletons. The source material was PBMCs or T cells enriched from blood (not recorded which). Receptor source: a woman aged 18-29 years who had recovered from COVID-19.

The rearrangement links TRBV11-2 to TRBJ1-6; D is perhaps TRBD1 (6 bases). Between the trimmed V and J ends, which lost 1 base and 7 bases, there was a span of 8 bases. The CDR3 runs to 14 residues. CDR1 is SGHAT, CDR2 FQNNGV, per germline. CDR3 protein: CASSLGGGNSPLHF. CDR3 coding DNA: TGTGCCAGCAGCTTAGGGGGGGGCAATTCACCCCTCCACTTT.

The chain uses TRBV12-3 or TRBV12-4 and TRBJ2-1; TRBD2 aligns across 8 bases. This CDR3 is built from 11 residues. V dropped 8 bases and J dropped 6; count of bases not matched to a gene: 0. CDR3 coding DNA: TGTGCCAGCCGGGGGGGCAATGAGCAGTTCTTC. Translation: CASRGGNEQFF.

The V call is TRBV2, the J call TRBJ1-6; D is unresolved. Trimming pared 2 bases from V and 6 bases from J, leaving 14 bases between. The germline CDR1 and CDR2 sequences are SNHLY and FYNNEI. CDR3 size: 16 residues. CDR3: CASSEMGLRRNSPLHF. The CDR3 DNA follows: TGTGCCAGCAGTGAAATGGGCCTTCGTCGTAATTCACCCCTCCACTTT. The entire variable domain, with the rest obtained from reference TRBV2 and TRBJ1-6, is as follows: EPEVTQTPSHQVTQMGQEVILRCVPISNHLYFYWYRQILGQKVEFLVSFYNNEISEKSEIFDDQFSVERPDGSNFTLKIRSTKLEDSAMYFCASSEMGLRRNSPLHFGNGTRLTVT.

V and J are TRBV19 and TRBJ1-2; D not resolved. The germline V gene has CDR1 LNHDA and CDR2 SQIVND (reference sequence). The CDR3 extends over 14 amino acids. V shed 4 bases and J shed 3 bases, with 12 bases lying between them. CDR3 in DNA: TGTGCCAGTAGTACCCCGCCGGAGGACTATGGCTACACCTTC. This sequence encodes CASSTPPEDYGYTF.

This chain uses TRBV18 with TRBJ2-3; TRBD1 agrees at 8 bases. From germline, CDR1 is KGHSH and CDR2 LQKENI. Germline trimming cut 6 bases from V and 2 bases from J; bases unmatched to any gene: 4. The CDR3 is 14 residues long. The CDR3 sequence: CASSSGQDTDTQYF. The CDR3 DNA follows: TGTGCCAGCTCCTCGGGACAGGACACAGATACGCAGTATTTT.

This chain links TRBV28 with TRBJ2-7, with TRBD2 as a possible D gene (5 bases). CDR1 is MDHEN, CDR2 SYDVKM, per germline. Trimming left V 5 bases short and J 3 bases short, with 23 bases between. The length of the CDR3 is 17 residues. For the CDR3, the DNA is TGTGCCAGCAGTACGGATCGATTGGCGGGCGGGTACTACGAGCAGTACTTC. Amino acid sequence: CASSTDRLAGGYYEQYF.

The chain is built from TRBV5-1 and TRBJ1-2; perhaps TRBD1 as D (6 bases). The V end was cut by 4 bases, the J end by 8 bases, with 21 bases between. The CDR3 is 15 amino acids. Germline V CDR1 and CDR2: SGHRS, YFSETQ. CDR3 loop: CASSPAEGTSEGYTF. The CDR3 nucleotides are TGCGCCAGCAGCCCCGCCGAAGGGACATCGGAGGGCTACACCTTC.